Detailed here is one T cell receptor (beta chain). Its specific antigen is unknown. Base qualities were left out, and no much larger clone turns up one base away. The immunoSEQ Assay, a bias-controlled multiplex PCR, was used to amplify TCRbeta CDR3 regions from genomic DNA. Regarding the original processing steps: The number of nucleated cells in each sample was estimated by amplification of reference gene primers within the assay. Sequence reads were collapsed and filtered to measure the absolute abundance of every unique TCRbeta CDR3 rearrangement. Productive Simpson clonality was computed per sample as the square root of Simpson's diversity index over productive rearrangements. TCRdb took this table from immuneACCESS and kept in-frame rearrangements with V and J called. Such tables lack part of the clones; where checked against another copy, unresolved V genes explain under half of the gap, and the rest is unexplained. That table gives V, J and clone size, and the DNA gave D and trimming. This sample has around 140,000 clones in its table, and 75% to 90% of those were observed once. 35% to 50% of the sample comes from the top ten.

This sample stems from a study of blood T cell repertoires in COVID-19 (dated by TCRdb to 2018 to 2020). At the level of the whole study: Samples covering the acute and convalescent phases of COVID-19 were provided by collaborators in the United States, Italy and Spain. A de-identified subject ID, COVID-19 status, age in years and sex were almost always included in the sample metadata. Samples were obtained from the ongoing ImmuneRACE study (first 160 participants) and from about 1,300 subjects provided by 6 global collaborators. The dataset comprised deeply sampled blood TCRbeta repertoires from subjects exposed to, actively infected with, or recovered from COVID-19. Where available, HLA class I and class II types were obtained from metadata supplied by the sample provider rather than from assay-based typing. The prospective study material was composed of cDNA or gDNA derived from T cells, B-cell-depleted T cells, or PBMCs. A freely available public database, intended as a resource for researchers studying the immune response to SARS-CoV-2, is where the repertoires were released.

What the work shows at the level of the full study, not this receptor alone: The quantity of clinical and demographic metadata differed by source and by participant and was supplied without curation.

Each collaborating institution followed its own protocols to collect whole blood in K2EDTA tubes. For TCRbeta analysis, collaborators shipped samples as frozen whole blood, isolated PBMCs, or DNA extracted from either of those sample types. V is reduced by 1 base and J by 4 bases, leaving a spacing of 10 bases between them. The CDR3 measures 15 amino acids from cysteine to phenylalanine. Here the CDR3 DNA is all that survives: 45 bases in frame from base 1. Per the germline V gene, SGHTA is the CDR1 and FQGNSA is the CDR2. The rearranged segments are TRBV7-2 and TRBJ1-4; a tentative D match to TRBD1 spans 6 bases. The sample consisted of peripheral blood. This receptor was identified in a human donor in a cohort sampled during active COVID-19. The CDR3 loop reads CASSLVGANNEKLFF. The sequence in DNA is TGTGCCAGCAGCTTAGTGGGGGCTAATAATGAAAAACTGTTTTTT.